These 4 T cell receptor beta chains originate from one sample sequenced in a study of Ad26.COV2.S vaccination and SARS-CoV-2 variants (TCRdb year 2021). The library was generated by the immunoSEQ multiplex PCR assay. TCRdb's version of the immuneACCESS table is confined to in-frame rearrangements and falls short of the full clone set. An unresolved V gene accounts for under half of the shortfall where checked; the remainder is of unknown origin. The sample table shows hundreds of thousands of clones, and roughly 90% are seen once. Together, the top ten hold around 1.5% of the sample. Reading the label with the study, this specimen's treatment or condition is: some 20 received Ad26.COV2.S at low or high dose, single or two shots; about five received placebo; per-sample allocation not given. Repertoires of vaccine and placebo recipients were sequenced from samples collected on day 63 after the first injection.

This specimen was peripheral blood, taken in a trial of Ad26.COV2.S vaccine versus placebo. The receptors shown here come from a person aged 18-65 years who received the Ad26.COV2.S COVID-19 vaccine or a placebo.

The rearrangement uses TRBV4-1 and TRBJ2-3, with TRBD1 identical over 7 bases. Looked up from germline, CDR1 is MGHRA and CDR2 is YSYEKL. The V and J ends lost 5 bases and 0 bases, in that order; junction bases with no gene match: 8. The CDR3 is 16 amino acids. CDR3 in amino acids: CASSWRTGLSTDTQYF. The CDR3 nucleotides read TGCGCCAGCAGCTGGAGGACAGGCCTAAGCACAGATACGCAGTATTTT.

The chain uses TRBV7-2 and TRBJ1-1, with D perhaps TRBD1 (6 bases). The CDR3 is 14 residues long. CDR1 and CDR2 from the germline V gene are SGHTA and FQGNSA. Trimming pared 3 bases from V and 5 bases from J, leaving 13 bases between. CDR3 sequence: CASSFVGGATEAFF. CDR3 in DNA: TGTGCCAGCAGCTTTGTTGGGGGGGCGACTGAAGCTTTCTTT.

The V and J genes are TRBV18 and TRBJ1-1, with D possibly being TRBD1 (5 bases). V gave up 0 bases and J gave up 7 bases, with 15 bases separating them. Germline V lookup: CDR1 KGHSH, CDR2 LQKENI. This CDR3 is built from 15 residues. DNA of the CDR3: TGTGCCAGCTCACCACCCGGGACGGTCAGGGTTGAAGCTTTCTTT. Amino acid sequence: CASSPPGTVRVEAFF.

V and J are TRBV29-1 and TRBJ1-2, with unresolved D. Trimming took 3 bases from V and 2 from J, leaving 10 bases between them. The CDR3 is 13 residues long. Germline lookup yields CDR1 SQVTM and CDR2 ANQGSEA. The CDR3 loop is CSVEEVANYGYTF. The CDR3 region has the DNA TGCAGCGTTGAGGAGGTGGCCAACTATGGCTACACCTTC.